One and the same sample provided the 10 T cell receptor beta chains below, sequenced in a study of control samples from healthy donors and cancer patients. Method: immunoSEQ multiplex PCR; TCRdb's copy keeps in-frame clones and lacks some. The table lists fewer than 200,000 clones, approximately 90% of them singletons, with just over 1.4% in the top ten. The material sequenced was blood. The origin of the receptors is a man aged 25 to 45 in good health.

The chain couples TRBV5-8 to TRBJ2-5; 11 bases are a match to TRBD1. V was pared by 4 bases and J by 6 bases, with 11 bases of the junction left unmatched. Germline V CDR1 and CDR2: SGHTS, YDEGEE. The CDR3 has 16 residues. The CDR3 spells CASSRSGTGGRKTQYF. CDR3 coding DNA: TGTGCCAGCAGCCGATCTGGGACAGGGGGTAGGAAGACCCAGTACTTC.

The chain has TRBV2 and TRBJ1-5; D perhaps matches TRBD1 (6 bases). The CDR3 runs 16 residues. CDR1 and CDR2 (germline): SNHLY, FYNNEI. V was shortened by 4 bases and J by 5 bases, with 18 bases between the two germline ends. CDR3 region: CASSALAAGVDQPQHF. The DNA of the CDR3 is TGTGCCAGCAGTGCCCTAGCCGCAGGGGTTGATCAGCCCCAGCATTTT. The whole variable domain, remainder taken from reference TRBV2 and TRBJ1-5, is EPEVTQTPSHQVTQMGQEVILRCVPISNHLYFYWYRQILGQKVEFLVSFYNNEISEKSEIFDDQFSVERPDGSNFTLKIRSTKLEDSAMYFCASSALAAGVDQPQHFGDGTRLSIL.

This clone has a single count. CDR3 in amino acids: CASSFSYIARGQQYF. The DNA of the CDR3 is TGTGCCAGCAGTTTTTCCTACATAGCGCGGGGACAGCAGTACTTC. The chain carries TRBV28 and TRBJ2-7, with D possibly matching TRBD2 (6 bases). V lost 3 bases and J lost 8, with 20 bases in between. Germline assignment: CDR1 MDHEN and CDR2 SYDVKM. The CDR3 length is 15 residues.

The J gene is TRBJ1-2, the V gene TRBV7-2, with 10 bases identical to TRBD1. Looked up from germline, CDR1 is SGHTA and CDR2 is FQGNSA. This CDR3 has 14 amino acids. Trimming removed 5 bases from V and 8 bases from J; junction bases left unmatched: 8. The CDR3 nucleotides read TGTGCCAGCAGCCCGGGGACAGGGGCTGCCGGCTACACCTTC. This encodes CASSPGTGAAGYTF. Full variable domain (remainder filled in from reference TRBV7-2 and TRBJ1-2): GAGVSQSPSNKVTEKGKDVELRCDPISGHTALYWYRQSLGQGLEFLIYFQGNSAPDKSGLPSDRFSAERTGGSVSTLTIQRTQQEDSAVYLCASSPGTGAAGYTFGSGTRLTVV.

The rearrangement joins TRBV27 to TRBJ1-4, with 9 nucleotides matching TRBD1. The germline V gene encodes CDR1 MNHEY and CDR2 SMNVEV (reference sequence). The CDR3 runs 15 residues. Trimming at V came to 5 bases and at J to 7 bases, leaving 8 bases not matched to a gene. CDR3 nucleotide sequence: TGTGCCAGCAGTGTGGGGACAGGGAGGGTTGAAAAACTGTTTTTT. Encoded protein: CASSVGTGRVEKLFF.

This clone showed up just once. This sequence joins TRBV10-2 and TRBJ2-5, with 15 bases fitting TRBD2. The V segment lost 3 bases and the J segment 7 bases; nucleotides outside the gene matches: 6. The CDR3 consists of 16 residues. CDR1 and CDR2 from the germline V gene are WSHSY and SAAADI. The CDR3 DNA reads TGCGCCAGCAGTGATAGACCGGGACTAGCGGGGGGGACCCAGTACTTC. This codes for CASSDRPGLAGGTQYF.

This rearrangement joins TRBV15 to TRBJ2-3, with TRBD2 matching 9 bases. This CDR3 has 14 residues. Germline trimming cut 6 bases from V and 1 base from J; bases unmatched to any gene: 2. Per germline, CDR1 LNHNV and CDR2 YYDKDF (reference sequence). CDR3 amino acids: CATRVAGGTDTQYF. CDR3 in DNA: TGTGCCACCAGGGTAGCGGGAGGCACAGATACGCAGTATTTT.

The genes are TRBV9 and TRBJ2-7; D is possibly TRBD2 (6 bases). CDR1 SGDLS and CDR2 YYNGEE come from the germline V gene. The CDR3 sequence is 17 residues long. V was cut by 3 bases and J by 7 bases, with 26 bases left in between. CDR3 nucleotides: TGTGCCAGCAGCGAGACTAGTTTTATCCACCCCTCTGGTGAGCAGTACTTC. The encoded protein is CASSETSFIHPSGEQYF.

In the case of this clone: The same CDR3 is also encoded by other DNA sequences in this sample. The chain combines TRBV5-1 with TRBJ2-3, with D unresolved. V lost 0 bases and J lost 2, with 7 bases in between. The CDR3 runs to 14 residues. Germline lookup yields CDR1 SGHRS and CDR2 YFSETQ. CDR3 nucleotide sequence: TGCGCCAGCAGCTTGGGGGGTTCCACAGATACGCAGTATTTT. This sequence encodes CASSLGGSTDTQYF.

The chain carries TRBV6-2 or TRBV6-3 and TRBJ1-2; D might be TRBD1 (5 bases). This CDR3 spans 16 amino acids. The germline V and J ends were trimmed by 5 bases and 0 bases, with 16 bases remaining between them. CDR1 is MNHEY, CDR2 SVGEGT, per germline. The DNA of the CDR3 is TGTGCCAGCAGTCTTGGATGGTTGGGGGCTAACTATGGCTACACCTTC. It yields the protein CASSLGWLGANYGYTF.